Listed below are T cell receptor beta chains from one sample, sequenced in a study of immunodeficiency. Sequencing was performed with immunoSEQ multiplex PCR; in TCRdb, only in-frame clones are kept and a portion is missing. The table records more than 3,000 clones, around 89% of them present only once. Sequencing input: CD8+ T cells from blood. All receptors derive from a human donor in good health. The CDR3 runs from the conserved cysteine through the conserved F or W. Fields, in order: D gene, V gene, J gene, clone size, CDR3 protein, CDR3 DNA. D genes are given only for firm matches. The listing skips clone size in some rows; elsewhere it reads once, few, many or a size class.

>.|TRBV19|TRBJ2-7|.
CASSSQTGEQYF
TGTGCCAGTAGTAGCCAGACAGGCGAGCAGTACTTC
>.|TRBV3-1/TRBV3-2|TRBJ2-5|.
CASSQDEGGAWETQYF
TGTGCCAGCAGCCAAGATGAAGGAGGGGCCTGGGAGACCCAGTACTTC
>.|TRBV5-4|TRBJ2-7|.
CASSAPGLYEQYF
TGTGCCAGCAGCGCCCCGGGACTGTACGAGCAGTACTTC
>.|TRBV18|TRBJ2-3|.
CASSRAGDEGTDTQYF
TGTGCCAGCTCACGGGCAGGGGACGAGGGCACAGATACGCAGTATTTT
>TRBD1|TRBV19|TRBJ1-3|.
CASSIDATGAGNTIYF
TGTGCCAGTAGTATAGACGCGACAGGGGCTGGAAACACCATATATTTT
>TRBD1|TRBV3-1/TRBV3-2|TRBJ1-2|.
CASSPGQGNYGYTF
TGTGCCAGCAGCCCGGGACAGGGAAACTATGGCTACACCTTC
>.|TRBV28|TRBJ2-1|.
CASNPGPATYNEQFF
TGTGCCAGCAACCCCGGACCAGCAACCTACAATGAGCAGTTCTTC
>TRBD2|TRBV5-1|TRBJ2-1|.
CASSLAGGPDEQFF
TGCGCCAGCAGCTTAGCGGGAGGGCCCGATGAGCAGTTCTTC
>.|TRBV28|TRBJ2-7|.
CASTLVRGPYEQYF
TGTGCCAGCACCCTCGTCAGGGGACCCTACGAGCAGTACTTC
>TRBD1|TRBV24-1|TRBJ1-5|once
CATSDHLGQGGSNQPQHF
TGTGCCACCAGTGATCACCTCGGACAGGGCGGGAGCAATCAGCCCCAGCATTTT
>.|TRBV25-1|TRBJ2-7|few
CASGLGQYEQYF
TGTGCCAGCGGACTGGGGCAATACGAGCAGTACTTC
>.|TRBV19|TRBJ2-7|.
CASSSGGGSYYEQYF
TGTGCCAGTAGTAGCGGAGGGGGATCGTACTACGAGCAGTACTTC
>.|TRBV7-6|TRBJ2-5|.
CASSLGDEAQYF
TGTGCCAGCAGCTTAGGGGATGAGGCCCAGTACTTC
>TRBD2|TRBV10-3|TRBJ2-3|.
CAISAATSGGPLTDTQYF
TGTGCCATCAGTGCCGCGACTAGCGGGGGGCCCCTCACAGATACGCAGTATTTT
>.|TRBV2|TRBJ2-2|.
CASSSARMGPGELFF
TGTGCCAGCAGTTCGGCTAGAATGGGCCCCGGGGAGCTGTTTTTT
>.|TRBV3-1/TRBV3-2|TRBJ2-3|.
CASSQRGVAPGTQYF
TGTGCCAGCAGCCAAAGGGGGGTAGCCCCAGGGACGCAGTATTTT
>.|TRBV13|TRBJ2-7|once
CASSYQTRSSYEQYF
TGTGCCAGCAGCTACCAGACGCGGAGCTCCTACGAGCAGTACTTC
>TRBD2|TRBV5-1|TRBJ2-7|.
CASSSSSGTSYEQYF
TGCGCCAGCAGCTCCTCTAGCGGAACTTCCTACGAGCAGTACTTC
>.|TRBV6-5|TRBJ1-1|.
CASSYVKGGEAFF
TGTGCCAGCAGTTACGTAAAAGGTGGTGAAGCTTTCTTT
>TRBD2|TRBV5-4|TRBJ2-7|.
CASSLALAGTYEQYF
TGTGCCAGCAGCTTGGCACTAGCGGGCACCTACGAGCAGTACTTC
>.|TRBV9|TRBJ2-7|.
CASSPGSPYEQYF
TGTGCCAGCAGCCCCGGGAGTCCCTACGAGCAGTACTTC
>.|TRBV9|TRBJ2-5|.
CASSVENQETQYF
TGTGCCAGCAGCGTAGAGAACCAAGAGACCCAGTACTTC